The source of this TCR beta chain is a study of Ad26.COV2.S vaccination and SARS-CoV-2 variants. About the research overall: Donor got 5x10^10 or 1x10^11 viral particles of Ad26.COV2.S.

Overall study findings and caveats: Vaccine and placebo recipients had comparable breadth of non-spike TCRs. The breadth of spike-specific CD8+ and CD4+ T cell responses after vaccination was reportedly substantial. The TCR breadth and depth analyses may have produced an underestimate of total T cell responses.

Sequencing used immunoSEQ multiplex PCR; TCRdb keeps in-frame clones, though not all of them. The data show roughly 380,000 clones, with roughly 81% seen just once and 3.3% held by the top ten. A word on this clone: The antigen remains unidentified.

Deletions cut 1 base from V and 5 bases from J, with 15 bases between. This CDR3 has 16 residues. Looked up from germline, CDR1 is LGHDT and CDR2 is YNNKEL (reference sequence). Regarding treatment: 15 to 20 received Ad26.COV2.S at low or high dose, single or two shots; several received placebo; per-sample allocation not given. Day 63 after the first injection of vaccine or placebo was the sampling time. The receptor was derived from a person between 18 and 65 years old who received the Ad26.COV2.S COVID-19 vaccine or a placebo. The chain couples TRBV3-1 (or the pseudogene TRBV3-2) to TRBJ2-1; D uncertain. Sequenced material: peripheral blood, taken in a trial of Ad26.COV2.S vaccine versus placebo. The CDR3 DNA sequence: TGTGCCAGCAGCCAAGGAATGGTAGTCCCCGACAATGAGCAGTTCTTC. It yields the protein CASSQGMVVPDNEQFF.